This T cell receptor beta chain was retrieved from a study of HIV-infected patients and healthy controls. This clonotype is deemed medium-sized. Approximately 500 ng RNA was reverse transcribed with alpha and beta constant-region primers. Each of the alpha and beta chains got its own library through chain-specific third strand synthesis with indices. Each CDR3 protein gets one entry after TCRdb re-called the 5' RACE reads with MiXCR. The sample records approximately 10,000 distinct CDR3 sequences, around 7.6% being singletons. The repertoire came from unfractionated whole blood and reflected all unsorted peripheral T cells. From germline, CDR1 is SGHTA and CDR2 FQGNSA. The CDR3 covers 14 residues. V trimming: 9 bases; J trimming: 7 bases; junction bases outside the gene matches: 7.

Input material: blood. V is TRBV7-2 and J is TRBJ2-1; 12 bases line up with TRBD2. This clonotype originated in an adult in good health. The CDR3 region is CARSRTSGANEQFF. The CDR3, as DNA: TGTGCCAGGAGTCGGACTAGCGGGGCTAATGAGCAGTTCTTC. The complete variable domain, with remaining parts taken from reference TRBV7-2 and TRBJ2-1, reads GAGVSQSPSNKVTEKGKDVELRCDPISGHTALYWYRQSLGQGLEFLIYFQGNSAPDKSGLPSDRFSAERTGGSVSTLTIQRTQQEDSAVYLCARSRTSGANEQFFGPGTRLTVL.